The next 32 T cell receptor beta chains were all read from a single sample in a study of shared clonotypes between healthy human individuals (dated by TCRdb to 2019 to 2021). The library was prepared using the immunoSEQ multiplex PCR assay. The immuneACCESS repertoire file appears here via TCRdb, limited to in-frame rearrangements. These files lack a portion of the clones; in checked studies, under half of the deficit traces to unresolved V genes, and the cause of the others is not known. For this sample there are about 680,000 clones; about two thirds appear just once. Roughly 1.8% of the sample goes to the ten largest clones. The specimen was memory CD4+ T cells sorted from blood. Reading the label with the study, this specimen's cell subset or site is: CD45RA-negative fraction. These receptors were collected from a woman in her 30s in good health.

V is TRBV5-1 and J is TRBJ2-5; 7 bases are shared with TRBD1. Trimming removed 5 bases from V and 2 bases from J; junction bases left unmatched: 3. CDR1 SGHRS and CDR2 YFSETQ come from the germline V gene. The CDR3 length is 13 residues. CDR3 amino acids: CASRTGQQETQYF. The CDR3, as DNA: TGCGCCAGCAGGACGGGACAGCAAGAGACCCAGTACTTC.

In its sample, this clone was seen many times. The chain recombines TRBV7-2 with TRBJ2-1; TRBD2 aligns across 14 bases. Germline CDR1 reads SGHTA; CDR2 reads FQGNSA. The CDR3 runs to 17 residues. The trim removed 4 bases at V and 9 bases at J, leaving 11 bases unmatched. The CDR3 loop is CASSWTGTSGSSGEQFF. The CDR3 DNA reads TGTGCCAGCAGCTGGACCGGGACTAGCGGGAGTTCGGGTGAGCAGTTCTTC.

The chain uses TRBV28 and TRBJ2-5; a weak D match, TRBD1 (6 bases). Trimming took off 4 bases at V and 5 bases at J, with 11 bases between the two ends. The CDR3 sequence is 13 residues long. Per germline, CDR1 MDHEN and CDR2 SYDVKM. CDR3 DNA sequence: TGTGCCAGCAGTTCAGGGGTCGAGGAGACCCAGTACTTC. Amino acids: CASSSGVEETQYF. Based on the CDR3 plus reference TRBV28 and TRBJ2-5, the full variable domain is DVKVTQSSRYLVKRTGEKVFLECVQDMDHENMFWYRQDPGLGLRLIYFSYDVKMKEKGDIPEGYSVSREKKERFSLILESASTNQTSMYLCASSSGVEETQYFGPGTRLLVL.

This clone appeared a single time. V gene TRBV19 combines with J gene TRBJ2-1; 11 bases map to TRBD2. Germline lookup yields CDR1 LNHDA and CDR2 SQIVND (reference sequence). Trimming removed 4 bases from V and 0 bases from J; junction bases left unmatched: 11. The CDR3 covers 19 residues. The CDR3 nucleotides are TGTGCCAGTAGTAGAGGGGAACCTAGCGGGAGGTCCTCCTACAATGAGCAGTTCTTC. It encodes CASSRGEPSGRSSYNEQFF. Full variable domain (remainder filled in from reference TRBV19 and TRBJ2-1): DGGITQSPKYLFRKEGQNVTLSCEQNLNHDAMYWYRQDPGQGLRLIYYSQIVNDFQKGDIAEGYSVSREKKESFPLTVTSAQKNPTAFYLCASSRGEPSGRSSYNEQFFGPGTRLTVL.

The chain is built from TRBV18 and TRBJ1-5; D not certain. The CDR3 covers 12 residues. Germline V gives CDR1 KGHSH, CDR2 LQKENI. Trimming stripped 6 bases from V and 6 bases from J, with 9 bases between. The chain's CDR3 is CASSPAGQPQHF. The CDR3 DNA reads as TGTGCCAGCTCCCCGGCCGGTCAGCCCCAGCATTTT. The whole variable domain, remainder taken from reference TRBV18 and TRBJ1-5, is NAGVMQNPRHLVRRRGQEARLRCSPMKGHSHVYWYRQLPEEGLKFMVYLQKENIIDESGMPKERFSAEFPKEGPSILRIQQVVRGDSAAYFCASSPAGQPQHFGDGTRLSIL.

The rearrangement joins TRBV28 to TRBJ1-3; 8 nucleotides line up with TRBD1. Trimming at V came to 6 bases and at J to 1 base, leaving 8 bases not matched to a gene. Germline V CDR1 and CDR2: MDHEN, SYDVKM. The length of the CDR3 is 16 residues. The CDR3 DNA sequence: TGTGCCAGCAGGGGAGACAGGGGTGGTTCTGGAAACACCATATATTTT. It codes for CASRGDRGGSGNTIYF.

This clone was recorded a few times. The CDR3 sequence: CASSLSGRAFGELFF. Here the CDR3 DNA reads TGTGCCAGCAGCTTAAGCGGGAGGGCTTTCGGGGAGCTGTTTTTT. The chain joins TRBV7-2 to TRBJ2-2; 10 nucleotides agree with TRBD2. CDR1 SGHTA and CDR2 FQGNSA come from the germline V gene. J was trimmed by 7 bases and V by 2 bases; bases with no gene match: 4. CDR3 length: 15 residues. The full variable domain, with the rest looked up from reference TRBV7-2 and TRBJ2-2, is GAGVSQSPSNKVTEKGKDVELRCDPISGHTALYWYRQSLGQGLEFLIYFQGNSAPDKSGLPSDRFSAERTGGSVSTLTIQRTQQEDSAVYLCASSLSGRAFGELFFGEGSRLTVL.

V gene TRBV2 combines with J gene TRBJ1-5, with TRBD1 as a possible D gene (5 bases). V dropped 2 bases and J dropped 4 bases, with 12 bases sitting between them. Germline V gene sequence: CDR1 SNHLY, CDR2 FYNNEI. The CDR3 sequence is 15 residues long. The CDR3, as DNA: TGTGCCAGCAGTGAAAACAGGATGGGGAATCAGCCCCAGCATTTT. Its protein is CASSENRMGNQPQHF.

The V call is TRBV28, the J call TRBJ2-7, with D tentatively TRBD1 (6 bases). The germline CDR1 and CDR2 sequences are MDHEN and SYDVKM. CDR3 size: 15 residues. Trimming stripped 5 bases from V and 2 bases from J, with 16 bases between. CDR3 nucleotide sequence: TGTGCCAGCAGTGATGGACAGCGCTCCACCTACGAGCAGTACTTC. As protein: CASSDGQRSTYEQYF.

This clone has only one observation. This chain joins TRBV5-6 and TRBJ1-1; D is unresolved. Germline assignment: CDR1 SGHDT and CDR2 YYEEEE. This CDR3 comprises 15 residues. V was trimmed by 0 bases and J by 3 bases, leaving 12 bases between them. CDR3 DNA: TGTGCCAGCAGCTTGGGGGGAGGTAGACACACTGAAGCTTTCTTT. It yields the protein CASSLGGGRHTEAFF. The full variable domain, its missing parts supplied by reference TRBV5-6 and TRBJ1-1, is DAGVTQSPTHLIKTRGQQVTLRCSPKSGHDTVSWYQQALGQGPQFIFQYYEEEERQRGNFPDRFSGHQFPNYSSELNVNALLLGDSALYLCASSLGGGRHTEAFFGQGTRLTVV.

V is TRBV7-7 and J is TRBJ2-7, with 8 positions matching TRBD1. V shed 5 bases, J shed 6 bases, and the junction held 9 bases outside the gene matches. Germline assignment: CDR1 SSHAT and CDR2 FNYEAQ (reference sequence). The CDR3 contains 14 residues. CDR3 residues: CASSPRTGLIEQYF. The DNA for the CDR3 is TGTGCCAGCAGCCCCCGGACAGGGTTGATCGAGCAGTACTTC.

The chain has TRBV5-6 and TRBJ1-2, with D hard to call. The V gene lost 5 bases and the J gene lost 8 bases, with 13 bases spanning the gap. Per germline, CDR1 SGHDT and CDR2 YYEEEE. CDR3 length equals 12 residues. CDR3: CASRAVRGGYTF. CDR3 nucleotides: TGTGCCAGCAGGGCGGTACGAGGGGGCTACACCTTC.

The genes are TRBV27 and TRBJ1-2; D is perhaps TRBD1 (5 bases). Germline CDR1 is MNHEY and CDR2 is SMNVEV (reference sequence). The CDR3 covers 15 residues. The V end lost 6 bases, the J end lost 0 bases, and 14 bases lay between the germline ends. The CDR3 sequence: CASSPTKTANYGYTF. The CDR3 DNA reads as TGTGCCAGCAGCCCCACTAAGACAGCTAACTATGGCTACACCTTC.

The chain is built from TRBV19 and TRBJ2-7, with 7 bases matching TRBD2. The CDR3 extends over 15 amino acids. With V trimmed by 4 bases and J by 2 bases, 8 bases remained unmatched. Per the germline V gene, CDR1 is LNHDA and CDR2 is SQIVND (reference sequence). The CDR3 DNA reads as TGTGCCAGTAGTAAACCGGGACTAAAGGCCTACGAGCAGTACTTC. Residues: CASSKPGLKAYEQYF.

J is TRBJ2-1 and V is TRBV14; 9 bases match TRBD2. The CDR3 spans 18 residues. Germline CDR1 reads SGHDN; CDR2 reads FVKESK. Trimming cost V 1 base and J 10 bases; bases outside gene matches: 17. The chain's CDR3 is CASSQGRGTSGRRGEQFF. DNA of the CDR3: TGTGCCAGCAGCCAAGGTCGAGGTACTAGCGGGCGCCGGGGGGAGCAGTTCTTC.

The J gene is TRBJ1-2, the V gene TRBV10-3; TRBD1 agrees at 8 bases. This CDR3 has 18 amino acids. The J segment lost 7 bases and the V segment lost 7 bases, leaving 23 bases of the junction unmatched. Germline V gives CDR1 ENHRY, CDR2 SYGVKD. Written as DNA, the CDR3 is TGTGCCATCACGAACCCGCCGGGAAAGACAGGGGAGGAGAGTGGCTACACCTTC. Its protein product is CAITNPPGKTGEESGYTF.

The V and J genes are TRBV7-3 and TRBJ2-5, with a tentative D call TRBD1 (5 bases). This CDR3 spans 12 amino acids. V lost 4 bases to trimming and J lost 5 bases, with 8 bases between them. Germline CDR1 and CDR2: SGHTA and FQGTGA. CDR3 sequence reads: CASSSSGETQYF. CDR3 in DNA: TGTGCCAGCAGCTCCTCAGGGGAGACCCAGTACTTC.

This clone was observed a handful of times. This chain uses TRBV29-1 with TRBJ2-7; D is unresolved. The germline gives CDR1 SQVTM, CDR2 ANQGSEA. Trimming shortened V by 0 bases and J by 12 bases, and 12 bases separated the two germline ends. This CDR3 contains 11 residues. CDR3: CSVEELGHPYF. CDR3 nucleotides: TGCAGCGTTGAAGAACTTGGTCATCCGTACTTC.

This clone was counted many times. This chain uses TRBV16 with TRBJ1-2, with D possibly being TRBD1 (5 bases). Trimming removed 2 bases at V and 11 bases at J, with 12 bases between. CDR1 and CDR2 from the germline V gene are KGHSY and FQNENV. The CDR3 is 12 amino acids. The CDR3 DNA reads TGTGCCAGCAGCCAAAATATAGGGGCTTACACCTTC. Its protein product is CASSQNIGAYTF.

This clone was observed a single time. The chain combines TRBV27 with TRBJ2-7; the D gene is possibly TRBD2 (5 bases). Trimming stripped 2 bases from V and 2 bases from J, with 10 bases between. Germline CDR1 reads MNHEY; CDR2 reads SMNVEV (reference sequence). The length of the CDR3 is 14 residues. CDR3 nucleotide sequence: TGTGCCAGCAGTTTAGGGGAGAACACCTACGAGCAGTACTTC. Its protein product is CASSLGENTYEQYF.

Here the CDR3 DNA reads TGTGCCAGTAGAATCCAATCGGGGACTAGCGGTCCCCAGTACTTC. Protein product: CASRIQSGTSGPQYF. The V and J genes are TRBV19 and TRBJ2-5, with 11 bases lining up with TRBD2. Germline loops: CDR1 LNHDA, CDR2 SQIVND (reference sequence). The length of the CDR3 is 15 residues. V gave up 6 bases and J gave up 9 bases; unmatched junction bases: 12.

The chain links TRBV30 to TRBJ2-2; 11 bases agree with TRBD2. V shed 0 bases, J shed 7 bases, and the junction held 7 bases outside the gene matches. CDR1 is GTSNPN and CDR2 is SVGIG in the germline V gene (reference sequence). This CDR3 has 16 residues. CDR3 nucleotides: TGTGCCTGGAGTGTTTTACTAGCGGGAGCGGGCGGGGAGCTGTTTTTT. Its translation is CAWSVLLAGAGGELFF.

This sequence joins TRBV10-3 and TRBJ2-7, with 7 bases aligning to TRBD1. Germline V gives CDR1 ENHRY, CDR2 SYGVKD. CDR3 length equals 14 residues. Trimming removed 3 bases from V and 2 bases from J; junction bases left unmatched: 4. The CDR3 bases are TGTGCCATCAGTGATACGGACAGGCCCTACGAGCAGTACTTC. Protein product: CAISDTDRPYEQYF.

This chain joins TRBV28 and TRBJ1-2, with D uncertain. Germline CDR1 and CDR2: MDHEN and SYDVKM. This CDR3 is built from 13 residues. Trimming pared 5 bases from V and 1 base from J, leaving 8 bases between. The CDR3 nucleotides read TGTGCCAGCAGTGTGGACGGTAACTATGGCTACACCTTC. Protein sequence: CASSVDGNYGYTF.

J is TRBJ2-7 and V is TRBV5-1, with D uncertain. Looked up from germline, CDR1 is SGHRS and CDR2 is YFSETQ. The CDR3 consists of 15 residues. Trimming removed 3 bases from V and 4 bases from J, with 17 bases in between. The CDR3 nucleotides are TGCGCCAGCAGCTGGAAAGACGGACGGGTATACGAGCAGTACTTC. Translated, it gives CASSWKDGRVYEQYF.

The rearrangement uses TRBV21-1 and TRBJ2-1; TRBD2 was called by the table and not checked on the DNA. TRBV21-1 is an annotated pseudogene. This CDR3 comprises 15 residues. CDR3 in amino acids: CASSKDAGRGGEQFF. DNA for the CDR3: TGTGCCAGCAGCAAAGATGCGGGACGCGGGGGTGAGCAGTTCTTC.

The gene calls are TRBV5-1 and TRBJ2-5, with TRBD2 matching 8 bases. Germline values: CDR1 SGHRS, CDR2 YFSETQ. This CDR3 is 16 amino acids long. J was trimmed by 5 bases and V by 4 bases; bases with no gene match: 13. Here the CDR3 reads CASSPREVGSRETQYF. The CDR3, as DNA: TGCGCCAGCAGCCCGCGGGAGGTAGGGTCGAGGGAGACCCAGTACTTC.

This chain joins TRBV7-9 and TRBJ1-1; perhaps TRBD1 as D (6 bases). The length of the CDR3 is 12 residues. The germline CDR1 and CDR2 sequences are SEHNR and FQNEAQ (reference sequence). Trimming removed 5 bases from V and 5 bases from J, with 9 bases in between. The CDR3 coding sequence is TGTGCCAGCAGCCGGGGGCGGACTGAAGCTTTCTTT. Encoded protein: CASSRGRTEAFF.

The rearrangement uses TRBV2 and TRBJ2-7, with unresolved D. CDR1 SNHLY and CDR2 FYNNEI come from the germline V gene. This CDR3 has 12 amino acids. The germline V and J ends were trimmed by 6 bases and 0 bases, with 6 bases remaining between them. The CDR3 reads CASRPLSYEQYF. CDR3 bases: TGTGCCAGCAGGCCGCTCTCCTACGAGCAGTACTTC. The full variable domain, its missing parts supplied by reference TRBV2 and TRBJ2-7, is EPEVTQTPSHQVTQMGQEVILRCVPISNHLYFYWYRQILGQKVEFLVSFYNNEISEKSEIFDDQFSVERPDGSNFTLKIRSTKLEDSAMYFCASRPLSYEQYFGPGTRLTVT.

V is TRBV6-4 and J is TRBJ2-1; D unresolved. CDR1 MRHNA and CDR2 SNTAGT come from the germline V gene. Trimming left V 4 bases short and J 5 bases short, with 9 bases between. CDR3 length: 13 residues. DNA of the CDR3: TGTGCCAGCAGTGTTGAGGAAAACAATGAGCAGTTCTTC. Its protein product is CASSVEENNEQFF.

Notes on this clone: The identical CDR3 is also encoded by other nucleotide sequences in the sample. V is TRBV19 and J is TRBJ2-3; D possibly matches TRBD1 or TRBD2 (5 bases each). The CDR3 sequence is 13 residues long. From germline, CDR1 is LNHDA and CDR2 SQIVND (reference sequence). With 1 base removed from V and 3 bases from J, the gap between germline ends came to 5 bases. The chain's CDR3 is CASSIGGTDTQYF. CDR3 bases: TGTGCCAGTAGTATAGGGGGGACAGATACGCAGTATTTT.

The rearrangement links TRBV5-1 to TRBJ2-7; possible D gene TRBD1, 6 bases. Trimming cost V 3 bases and J 1 base, with 14 bases left between them. Germline CDR1 is SGHRS and CDR2 is YFSETQ. The CDR3 runs to 15 residues. The CDR3 DNA reads TGCGCCAGCAGCTGGGGGCGGGCGCATTCCTACGAGCAGTACTTC. It codes for CASSWGRAHSYEQYF. Together with reference TRBV5-1 and TRBJ2-7, the CDR3 gives the full variable domain: KAGVTQTPRYLIKTRGQQVTLSCSPISGHRSVSWYQQTPGQGLQFLFEYFSETQRNKGNFPGRFSGRQFSNSRSEMNVSTLELGDSALYLCASSWGRAHSYEQYFGPGTRLTVT.